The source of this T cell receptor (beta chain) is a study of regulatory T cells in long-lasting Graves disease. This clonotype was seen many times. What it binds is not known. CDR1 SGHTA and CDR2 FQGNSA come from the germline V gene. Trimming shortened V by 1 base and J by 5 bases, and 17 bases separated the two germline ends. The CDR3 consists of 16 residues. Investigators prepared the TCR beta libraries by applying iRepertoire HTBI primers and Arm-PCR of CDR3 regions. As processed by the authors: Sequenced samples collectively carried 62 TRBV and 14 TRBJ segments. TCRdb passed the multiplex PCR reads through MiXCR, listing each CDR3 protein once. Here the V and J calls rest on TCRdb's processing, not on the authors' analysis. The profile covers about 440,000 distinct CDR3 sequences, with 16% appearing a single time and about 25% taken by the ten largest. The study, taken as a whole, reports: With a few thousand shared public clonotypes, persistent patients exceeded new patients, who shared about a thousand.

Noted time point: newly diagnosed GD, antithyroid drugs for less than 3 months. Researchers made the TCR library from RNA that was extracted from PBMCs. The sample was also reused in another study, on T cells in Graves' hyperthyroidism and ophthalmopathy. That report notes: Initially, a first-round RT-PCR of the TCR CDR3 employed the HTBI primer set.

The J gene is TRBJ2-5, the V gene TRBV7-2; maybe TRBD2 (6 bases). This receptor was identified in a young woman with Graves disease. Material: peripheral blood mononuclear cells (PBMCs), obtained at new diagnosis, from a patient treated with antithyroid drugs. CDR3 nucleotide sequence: TGTGCCAGCAGCTTAGGGCGCGGGATAGGCAGGGAGACCCAGTACTTC. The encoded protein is CASSLGRGIGRETQYF. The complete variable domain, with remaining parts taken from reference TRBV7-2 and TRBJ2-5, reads GAGVSQSPSNKVTEKGKDVELRCDPISGHTALYWYRQSLGQGLEFLIYFQGNSAPDKSGLPSDRFSAERTGGSVSTLTIQRTQQEDSAVYLCASSLGRGIGRETQYFGPGTRLLVL.